These 5 T cell receptor beta chains were sequenced from one sample in a study of blood T cell repertoires in COVID-19. Repertoires were generated with immunoSEQ multiplex PCR, while TCRdb's copy carries only in-frame clones and drops some. Here the sample spans a few hundred thousand clones, under 90% being singletons. The sequenced sample consisted of peripheral blood. These receptors were taken from a woman in her 30s with COVID-19, enrolled during active disease.

Here the CDR3 reads CASSQDRLVSTQYF. The CDR3, as DNA: TGCGCCAGCAGCCAAGATCGCCTAGTCTCCACGCAGTATTTT. The genes are TRBV4-1 and TRBJ2-3; D gene unclear. The V end was cut by 0 bases, the J end by 9 bases, with 13 bases between. The CDR3 runs 14 residues. The germline V gene has CDR1 MGHRA and CDR2 YSYEKL.

This clone was seen only once. The chain links TRBV6-5 to TRBJ2-1; a weak D match, TRBD1 (6 bases). The length of the CDR3 is 14 residues. The germline V gene encodes CDR1 MNHEY and CDR2 SVGAGI. V lost 8 bases and J 5 bases, leaving 16 bases between the germline ends. DNA of the CDR3: TGTGCCAGCGCCACGGCGGACAGCAACAATGAGCAGTTCTTC. Translating gives CASATADSNNEQFF.

V and J are TRBV7-9 and TRBJ2-5; D is possibly TRBD1 (6 bases). The germline V gene has CDR1 SEHNR and CDR2 FQNEAQ (reference sequence). V lost 7 bases, J lost 2 bases, and 11 bases lay in between. There are 13 residues in the CDR3. The CDR3 DNA reads as TGTGCCAGCACTCGAACAGGGCAAGAGACCCAGTACTTC. Protein product: CASTRTGQETQYF.

The chain links TRBV28 to TRBJ2-1, with 7 bases fitting TRBD1. Germline V CDR1 and CDR2: MDHEN, SYDVKM. This CDR3 region has 12 residues. V was pared by 5 bases and J by 9 bases, with 4 bases of the junction left unmatched. The chain's CDR3 is CASSPRDSEQFF. The CDR3 nucleotides are TGTGCCAGCAGTCCCCGGGACAGTGAGCAGTTCTTC.

The chain uses TRBV24-1 and TRBJ2-3; D might be TRBD1 (5 bases). Trimming took 5 bases from V and 1 from J, leaving 9 bases between them. Germline V lookup: CDR1 KGHDR, CDR2 SFDVKD. The length of the CDR3 is 14 residues. CDR3 DNA sequence: TGTGCCACCAGTGGTCTACAGGGCACAGATACGCAGTATTTT. This encodes CATSGLQGTDTQYF.